The 30 T cell receptor beta chains reported below all come from one sample, sequenced in a study of blood T cells in healthy people across ages. The use of a sample-barcoded 5' primer and a J-beta primer mix characterized a second PCR of about 7 to 12 cycles. Via MiXCR, TCRdb re-called the 5' RACE reads, giving one row per CDR3 protein. This sample has 750,000 to 1,000,000 distinct CDR3 sequences, with 25% to 30% found just once. The data were also submitted as part of a second study, on T cells of mothers and their children.

The material sequenced was blood. The source of these receptors is a woman aged 40 to 50 in good health.

This clonotype was observed a few times. The genes are TRBV28 and TRBJ2-7, with 11 bases that match TRBD1. The CDR3 covers 20 residues. J was trimmed by 2 bases and V by 6 bases; bases with no gene match: 21. CDR1 and CDR2 (germline): MDHEN, SYDVKM. CDR3 sequence (DNA): TGTGCCAGCAGCCCCCCTGTACCCGGGACAGGGGGTAAAGATACCTACGAGCAGTACTTC. As protein: CASSPPVPGTGGKDTYEQYF.

The J gene is TRBJ2-7, the V gene TRBV5-5, with D unresolved. Trimming stripped 4 bases from V and 2 bases from J, with 13 bases between. The CDR3 has 14 amino acids. Germline-derived CDR1 and CDR2 are SGHKS and YYEKEE (reference sequence). The CDR3 loop reads CASSVDGLAYEQYF. CDR3 sequence (DNA): TGTGCCAGCAGCGTGGACGGCCTGGCCTACGAGCAGTACTTC.

The rearrangement uses TRBV29-1 and TRBJ1-6; TRBD1 aligns across 9 bases. The CDR3 has 14 residues. The J segment lost 10 bases and the V segment lost 6 bases, leaving 10 bases of the junction unmatched. CDR1 SQVTM and CDR2 ANQGSEA come from the germline V gene. The CDR3 reads CSVRGQGDGSPLHF. The CDR3 DNA reads TGCAGCGTGAGGGGACAGGGAGACGGATCACCCCTCCACTTT.

This clonotype was observed at least ten times. The V gene is TRBV9, the J gene TRBJ2-6; the D gene is possibly TRBD1 (6 bases). The germline V gene encodes CDR1 SGDLS and CDR2 YYNGEE. V lost 3 bases and J lost 2, with 15 bases in between. The CDR3 spans 17 residues. The CDR3 protein is CASSASNRVPGANVLTF. The DNA for the CDR3 is TGTGCCAGCAGCGCTAGCAACAGGGTCCCTGGGGCCAACGTCCTGACTTTC. Combining the CDR3 with reference TRBV9 and TRBJ2-6 gives the whole variable domain DSGVTQTPKHLITATGQRVTLRCSPRSGDLSVYWYQQSLDQGLQFLIQYYNGEERAKGNILERFSAQQFPDLHSELNLSSLELGDSALYFCASSASNRVPGANVLTFGAGSRLTVL.

This clonotype was detected only a few times. At one end the junction does not follow the germline gene, possibly because of a read error. The rearrangement uses TRBV10-3 and TRBJ1-2, with 8 bases identical to TRBD1. The CDR3 is 15 residues long. The germline gives CDR1 ENHRY, CDR2 SYGVKD. CDR3 nucleotide sequence: TGTGCCATCAGTGAGATTGAGACAGGGGCCTATGGCTGCACCTTC. Protein product: CAISEIETGAYGCTF.

This clonotype was detected only a few times. The J gene is TRBJ2-5, the V gene TRBV28; no definite D call. CDR1 and CDR2 (germline): MDHEN, SYDVKM. CDR3 length: 15 residues. V shed 6 bases and J shed 7 bases, with 21 bases lying between them. The CDR3 nucleotides are TGTGCCAGCAGCTCAATAATCAGGCTATTGGTGACCCAGTACTTC. Protein: CASSSIIRLLVTQYF.

This clonotype turned up a few times. The J gene is TRBJ1-1, the V gene TRBV5-1, with D perhaps TRBD1 (6 bases). V was trimmed by 0 bases and J by 1 base, leaving 13 bases between them. CDR3 length: 16 residues. Germline V lookup: CDR1 SGHRS, CDR2 YFSETQ. Here the CDR3 reads CASSLAEQGPNTEAFF. The CDR3 region has the DNA TGCGCCAGCAGCTTGGCGGAACAGGGACCGAACACTGAAGCTTTCTTT.

The chain employs TRBV7-9 and TRBJ2-1; 7 nucleotides agree with TRBD2. Per germline, CDR1 SEHNR and CDR2 FQNEAQ (reference sequence). The CDR3 is 15 residues long. The V gene end was trimmed by 5 bases and the J gene end by 6 bases; junction bases not matched to a gene: 10. The CDR3 DNA is TGTGCCAGCAGCCCCGTTTTAGCGGGCGCCAATGAGCAGTTCTTC. Translating it yields CASSPVLAGANEQFF.

This clonotype has just a few counts. The V call is TRBV6-2 or TRBV6-3, the J call TRBJ2-7; D call uncertain. The CDR3 is 13 amino acids. Germline values: CDR1 MNHEY, CDR2 SVGEGT. The V end lost 6 bases, the J end lost 0 bases, and 9 bases lay between the germline ends. CDR3 nucleotide sequence: TGTGCCAGCAGGTCCGCTCACTCCTACGAGCAGTACTTC. This gives the protein CASRSAHSYEQYF.

The V call is TRBV29-1, the J call TRBJ1-1; 7 positions agree with TRBD1. After removal of 6 bases from V and 1 base from J, the junction contained 5 bases not matched to a gene. The CDR3 extends over 13 amino acids. CDR1 SQVTM and CDR2 ANQGSEA come from the germline V gene. The DNA of the CDR3 is TGCAGCGTCCGGACAGGCCAGAACACTGAAGCTTTCTTT. Translation gives CSVRTGQNTEAFF.

This clonotype was counted ten times or more. The rearrangement uses TRBV28 and TRBJ2-7; D call uncertain. Per germline, CDR1 MDHEN and CDR2 SYDVKM. The CDR3 spans 16 residues. Trimming took off 3 bases at V and 0 bases at J, with 15 bases between the two ends. The CDR3 nucleotides are TGTGCCAGCAGTTTCCCCTTCCGGGCTAGCTCCTACGAGCAGTACTTC. It is translated as CASSFPFRASSYEQYF.

This clonotype was detected ten times or more. This sequence joins TRBV12-3 or TRBV12-4 and TRBJ1-2; 8 nucleotides match TRBD1. The trim removed 2 bases at V and 0 bases at J, leaving 8 bases unmatched. The CDR3 totals 17 residues. The CDR3: CASSLSPGGEANYGYTF. CDR3 bases: TGTGCCAGCAGTTTATCTCCAGGGGGCGAAGCTAACTATGGCTACACCTTC.

In this sample, this clonotype turned up a few times. The chain links TRBV5-1 to TRBJ2-7; D unresolved. CDR1 is SGHRS and CDR2 is YFSETQ in the germline V gene. V was cut by 4 bases and J by 7 bases, with 12 bases left in between. The CDR3 contains 12 residues. CDR3 region: CASSRPPGEQYF. The CDR3 nucleotides are TGCGCCAGCAGCCGACCGCCAGGAGAGCAGTACTTC.

This chain joins TRBV14 and TRBJ2-1; perhaps TRBD2 as D (5 bases). CDR3 size: 14 residues. The V and J ends lost 4 bases and 10 bases respectively, with 17 bases between them. CDR1 is SGHDN, CDR2 FVKESK, per germline. In DNA, the CDR3 is TGTGCCAGCAGCCTGGGCTCTTTCGGGGTGGAGCAGTTCTTC. Amino acid sequence: CASSLGSFGVEQFF.

This clonotype was counted many times. This chain connects TRBV6-4 to TRBJ1-2, with D unresolved. The CDR3 contains 14 residues. V was cut by 0 bases and J by 2 bases, with 7 bases left in between. Germline CDR1 reads MRHNA; CDR2 reads SNTAGT. The CDR3 protein is CASSDSAENYGYTF. The DNA of the CDR3 is TGTGCCAGCAGTGACTCGGCGGAAAACTATGGCTACACCTTC.

This clonotype was counted at least ten times. CDR3 loop: CASSFGTKQETQYF. The CDR3 DNA follows: TGTGCCAGCAGTTTTGGGACAAAACAAGAGACCCAGTACTTC. V usage is TRBV28 and J usage is TRBJ2-5, with D perhaps TRBD1 (6 bases). CDR3 size: 14 residues. V was clipped by 3 bases and J by 2 bases, with 10 bases between them. The germline CDR1 and CDR2 sequences are MDHEN and SYDVKM.

This clonotype was recorded at least ten times. The CDR3 loop reads CASSLLGPGPYEQYF. The CDR3 coding sequence is TGTGCCAGCAGCTTGTTGGGCCCAGGGCCCTACGAGCAGTACTTC. V usage is TRBV5-6 and J usage is TRBJ2-7; possible D gene TRBD1, 5 bases. The CDR3 consists of 15 residues. CDR1 and CDR2 (germline): SGHDT, YYEEEE. Trimming removed 1 base at V and 2 bases at J, with 13 bases between.

There are many counts of this clonotype. The chain uses TRBV6-2 or TRBV6-3 and TRBJ2-7; TRBD1 agrees at 9 bases. The CDR3 consists of 15 residues. Germline loops: CDR1 MNHEY, CDR2 SVGEGT. V was pared by 6 bases and J by 4 bases, with 10 bases of the junction left unmatched. CDR3 sequence reads: CASRFNPGQGYEQYF. As DNA, the CDR3 is TGTGCCAGCAGATTTAACCCGGGACAGGGTTACGAGCAGTACTTC.

This clonotype has at least ten counts. The chain combines TRBV5-5 with TRBJ2-7; D unclear. Germline CDR1 and CDR2: SGHKS and YYEKEE (reference sequence). The CDR3 loop spans 14 amino acids. V was cut by 0 bases and J by 3 bases, with 10 bases left in between. The CDR3 DNA follows: TGTGCCAGCAGCTTGGGGTCAGATCACTACGAGCAGTACTTC. This encodes CASSLGSDHYEQYF.

Remarks on this clonotype: A clone one base away is much larger, so this may be a read error. Because the CDR3 is missing its conserved closing phenylalanine or tryptophan, this is likely a read error. V usage is TRBV20-1 and J usage is TRBJ2-7; no clear D gene. The CDR3 totals 11 residues. V shed 6 bases and J shed 5 bases, with 11 bases lying between them. Germline V gene data show CDR1 as DFQATT and CDR2 as SNEGSKA (reference sequence). CDR3 in DNA: TGCAGTGCCGTAAAGAGTGACGAGCAGTACTGC. It translates to CSAVKSDEQYC.

The chain recombines TRBV6-6 with TRBJ2-7; D perhaps matches TRBD2 (5 bases). This CDR3 has 13 residues. The V end was cut by 6 bases, the J end by 3 bases, with 12 bases between. The germline CDR1 and CDR2 sequences are MNHNY and SVGAGI (reference sequence). The CDR3 region is CASSARRDYEQYF. As DNA, the CDR3 is TGTGCCAGCAGCGCCCGACGGGACTACGAGCAGTACTTC.

In its sample, this clonotype was seen a few times. This rearrangement joins TRBV5-5 to TRBJ2-1, with a tentative D call TRBD2 (5 bases). This CDR3 is 14 amino acids long. CDR1 and CDR2 from the germline V gene are SGHKS and YYEKEE (reference sequence). V dropped 4 bases and J dropped 2 bases, with 10 bases sitting between them. The CDR3: CASSVEGTYNEQFF. The CDR3 nucleotides are TGTGCCAGCAGCGTAGAGGGTACCTACAATGAGCAGTTCTTC.

This clonotype was detected ten times or more. The rearrangement links TRBV6-2 or TRBV6-3 to TRBJ2-7, with 13 bases identical to TRBD2. Germline CDR1 and CDR2: MNHEY and SVGEGT. The CDR3 is made up of 17 amino acids. The V and J ends lost 5 bases and 2 bases, in that order; junction bases with no gene match: 9. CDR3 protein: CASSTGLAGAATYEQYF. The CDR3 nucleotides are TGTGCCAGCAGTACAGGACTAGCGGGGGCCGCAACCTACGAGCAGTACTTC.

V usage is TRBV7-3 and J usage is TRBJ2-3; possible D gene TRBD2, 6 bases. The CDR3 runs 16 residues. V lost 2 bases and J 0 bases, leaving 12 bases between the germline ends. Germline values: CDR1 SGHTA, CDR2 FQGTGA. In nucleotides, the CDR3 is TGTGCCAGCAGCTTAGGGACTCTCCCAAGCACAGATACGCAGTATTTT. This codes for CASSLGTLPSTDTQYF.

The rearrangement links TRBV6-6 to TRBJ1-5; the match to TRBD1 covers 7 bases. Germline V CDR1 and CDR2: MNHNY, SVGAGI (reference sequence). V shed 8 bases, J shed 7 bases, and the junction held 5 bases outside the gene matches. This CDR3 is built from 12 residues. The CDR3 coding sequence is TGTGCCAGCGGGACAGTGGAACAGCCCCAGCATTTT. Protein: CASGTVEQPQHF.

This clonotype was picked up many times. The J gene is TRBJ2-3, the V gene TRBV10-3; 8 bases are a match to TRBD2. Germline lookup yields CDR1 ENHRY and CDR2 SYGVKD. V shed 8 bases, J shed 1 base, and the junction held 2 bases outside the gene matches. The length of the CDR3 is 13 residues. As DNA, the CDR3 is TGTGCCATCGCAGCGGGGGGCACAGATACGCAGTATTTT. Amino acids: CAIAAGGTDTQYF.

This chain connects TRBV4-1 to TRBJ2-1; D call uncertain. The CDR3 loop spans 13 amino acids. CDR1 is MGHRA and CDR2 is YSYEKL in the germline V gene. V shed 0 bases and J shed 8 bases, with 8 bases lying between them. CDR3 protein: CASSQERPDEQFF. The CDR3 DNA is TGCGCCAGCAGCCAAGAGCGCCCAGATGAGCAGTTCTTC.

The gene calls are TRBV14 and TRBJ1-1; D gene unclear. This CDR3 is 13 amino acids long. Trimming cost V 0 bases and J 5 bases, with 7 bases left between them. CDR1 is SGHDN, CDR2 FVKESK, per germline. CDR3 sequence: CASSQDAGTEAFF. The CDR3 nucleotides read TGTGCCAGCAGCCAAGATGCGGGTACTGAAGCTTTCTTT.

The chain couples TRBV12-3 or TRBV12-4 to TRBJ1-5; a weak D match, TRBD1 (5 bases). The CDR3 spans 15 residues. V was clipped by 4 bases and J by 5 bases, with 15 bases between them. The CDR3 nucleotides read TGTGCCAGCAGTTCGAGATCATGGGGGTATCAGCCCCAGCATTTT. Translation: CASSSRSWGYQPQHF.

The chain has TRBV7-2 and TRBJ1-2; D is unresolved. This CDR3 has 12 residues. The germline V and J ends were trimmed by 5 bases and 10 bases, with 14 bases remaining between them. Germline V CDR1 and CDR2: SGHTA, FQGNSA. The CDR3 region has the DNA TGTACCAGCAGCCCAAGCGGGGTCGACTACACCTTC. Its translation: CTSSPSGVDYTF.